Listed below are T cell receptor beta chains from one sample, sequenced in a study of blood T cells in healthy people across ages. From the 5' RACE reads, TCRdb called clonotypes with MiXCR, one entry per CDR3 protein. This sample has 870,000 or so distinct CDR3 sequences, with less than 35% found just once. The sequencing input was blood. These receptors were taken from an elderly woman in good health. CDR3s include the opening cysteine and the closing phenylalanine or tryptophan.

V	CDR3
TRBV12-3/TRBV12-4	CASSLGAGSGEQYF
TRBV27	CASRREGNKNIQYF
TRBV28	CASLRGDDGYTF
TRBV4-3	CASSQDFGGGTTGELFF
TRBV28	CASRKTGGGNEQYF
TRBV10-3	CAISDSNDEKLFF
TRBV7-2	CASSLGQGHLYLQETQYF
TRBV7-2	CASSSTRASNEKLFF
TRBV9	CASSARDRASGANVLTF
TRBV6-5	CASSNNSSEQFF
TRBV11-3	CASSANPLAGGSDTQYF
TRBV6-5	CASSTGSSLNTEAFF
TRBV9	CACSVAGKDEQYF
TRBV12-3/TRBV12-4	CASSLEYRDYGYTF
TRBV12-3/TRBV12-4	CASSSGGKYGYTF
TRBV27	CASSAGTFTIQGAGYTF
TRBV12-3/TRBV12-4	CASSPAHRDPRETQYF
TRBV12-3/TRBV12-4	CASSPTGGNTIYF
TRBV20-1	CSARELPRGQGAKIGYEQYF
TRBV6-5	CASSYINQGPNYGYTF
TRBV18	CASSPSTGTPAQYF
TRBV6-5	CASSYSRGELAKNIQYF
TRBV12-3/TRBV12-4	CASMSNGGYNEQFF
TRBV4-3	CASSYGVDQVGATRQYF
TRBV5-1	CASSFTGEGGTQYF
TRBV5-1	CASRTGTGGKNYGYTF
TRBV6-6	CASRTGRYGYTF
TRBV6-2/TRBV6-3	CASKEGGPQHF
TRBV6-6	CASSNPQGATLFQPQHF
TRBV27	CASSTGLAGTQETQYF
TRBV3-1	CASSSRWAAKNIQYF
TRBV7-6	CASTEGRGVNQPQHF
TRBV20-1	CSAQDRDSGNTIYF
TRBV6-6	CASRPTSGGAYEQFF
TRBV7-2	CASRPRTGADYGYTF
TRBV9	CASSPRLSSARTDTQYF
TRBV5-1	CASSLVRQASAEQYF